These T cell receptor beta chains were read from a single sample in a study of blood T cell repertoires in COVID-19. TCRdb's copy holds only in-frame clones and misses some; the assay was immunoSEQ multiplex PCR. The sample gives 65,000 to 90,000 clones, 88% of which show up once; roughly 5.5% is in the top ten. Sequencing was performed on peripheral blood. The receptors were sampled from a human donor in a cohort sampled during active COVID-19. Both conserved end residues are part of each CDR3. A D gene is named only where the DNA matches it firmly. Part of the rows lack a size; the others show once, few, many or a class for expanded clones.

>NA|NA|17|TRBV28|TRBJ1-5
TGTGCCAGCAGCTCCGAACAGGGTCTTTATGGCAATCAGCCCCAGCATTTT
CASSSEQGLYGNQPQHF
>NA|NA|14|TRBV7-8|TRBJ1-4
TGTGCCAGCAGCGCCTCAGGGCTGGACGAAAAACTGTTTTTT
CASSASGLDEKLFF
>NA|TRBD1|15|TRBV5-1|TRBJ2-5
TGCGCCAGCAGTGCGGACAGGGGGCTGATAGAGACCCAGTACTTC
CASSADRGLIETQYF
>NA|NA|11|TRBV7-2|TRBJ2-1
TGTGCCAGCAGCACCCGCAGTGAGCAGTTCTTC
CASSTRSEQFF
>once|TRBD1|16|TRBV5-1|TRBJ1-6
TGCGCCAGCAGCTTGTTTCGTCAGGGGGCTTATTCACCCCTCCACTTT
CASSLFRQGAYSPLHF
>NA|NA|14|TRBV7-2|TRBJ1-5
TGTGCCAGCAGCTCGACAAGTAATGACCAGCCCCAGCATTTT
CASSSTSNDQPQHF
>NA|NA|14|TRBV9|TRBJ1-6
TGTGCCAGCAGCGGCCTCGGAGGCAGTTCACCCCTCCACTTT
CASSGLGGSSPLHF
>NA|NA|14|TRBV27|TRBJ1-1
TGTGCCAGCAGTCCCTCGGACACCCCTGGGAAAGCTTTCTTT
CASSPSDTPGKAFF
>NA|NA|15|TRBV6-5|TRBJ2-2
TGTGCCAGCAGTTACTCCGGAGGTTACACCGGGGAGCTGTTTTTT
CASSYSGGYTGELFF
>NA|NA|14|TRBV6-2/TRBV6-3|TRBJ1-1
TGTGCCAGCAGTTACTCGAGGTCGAACACTGAAGCTTTCTTT
CASSYSRSNTEAFF
>NA|NA|15|TRBV19|TRBJ1-1
TGTGCCAGTAGTGGAGACCTGGCAGTGAACACTGAAGCTTTCTTT
CASSGDLAVNTEAFF
>NA|TRBD2|14|TRBV10-2|TRBJ2-7
TGCGCCAGTTCTGTCAGGCTAGCGGTCTACGAGCAGTACTTC
CASSVRLAVYEQYF
>NA|TRBD2|16|TRBV9|TRBJ2-5
TGTGCCAGCAGCGCCGTAGCGGGGGGGCGGCAAGAGACCCAGTACTTC
CASSAVAGGRQETQYF
>NA|TRBD1|14|TRBV18|TRBJ2-2
TGTGCCAGCTCACGACAGGGAGACACCGGGGAGCTGTTTTTT
CASSRQGDTGELFF
>NA|TRBD2|18|TRBV9|TRBJ2-7
TGTGCCAGCAGCGAACAGACTAGCGGGAGATCCGGCCCCTACGAGCAGTACTTC
CASSEQTSGRSGPYEQYF
>NA|TRBD2|16|TRBV11-2|TRBJ2-5
TGTGCCAGCGGTAGACTAGCGGGGGAGCTCCGGAAGACCCAGTACTTC
CASGRLAGELRKTQYF
>NA|TRBD1|13|TRBV28|TRBJ1-1
TGTGCCAGCACCCAGGGGGGGAACACTGAAGCTTTCTTT
CASTQGGNTEAFF
>NA|NA|15|TRBV6-5|TRBJ1-3
TGTGCCAGCAGTCCCTCTGGGGCGACTGGAAACACCATATATTTT
CASSPSGATGNTIYF
>NA|TRBD1|18|TRBV11-2|TRBJ2-1
TGTGCCAGCAGCTTAGAGACAGGGGGCTATAGCTCCTACAATGAGCAGTTCTTC
CASSLETGGYSSYNEQFF
>few|NA|17|TRBV27|TRBJ1-6
TGTGCCAGCAGTTTATCAGGGGTAGGTTACGATAATTCACCCCTCCACTTT
CASSLSGVGYDNSPLHF
>NA|NA|13|TRBV28|TRBJ1-2
TGTGCCAGCACCCCAGGGTGGTCCTATGGCTACACCTTC
CASTPGWSYGYTF
>NA|TRBD2|12|TRBV27|TRBJ2-1
TGTGCCAGCAGTTTAGCGGGAGGGAAAAAGTTCTTC
CASSLAGGKKFF
>NA|TRBD2|15|TRBV7-6|TRBJ2-5
TGTGCCAGCAGCTTATTCACGGGGGAGGGGAAGACCCAGTACTTC
CASSLFTGEGKTQYF
>NA|NA|12|TRBV12-3/TRBV12-4|TRBJ1-5
TGTGCCAGCAGTCCTGGAAACAAGGGGCAGCATTTT
CASSPGNKGQHF
>NA|NA|13|TRBV19|TRBJ1-2
TGTGCCAGTAGGGATCGTGTAGAGGGTGGCTACACCTTC
CASRDRVEGGYTF
>once|NA|13|TRBV4-3|TRBJ1-1
TGCGCCAGCAGCCAAGGGTCCGACAGGGAAGCTTTCTTT
CASSQGSDREAFF
>NA|TRBD2|15|TRBV5-4|TRBJ2-2
TGTGCCAGCAGCTTTAGCGGGGGGCAGTACGGGGAGCTGTTTTTT
CASSFSGGQYGELFF
>NA|TRBD1|13|TRBV7-9|TRBJ1-2
TGTGCCAGCAGTTCCCAGGGGGATCATGGCTACACCTTC
CASSSQGDHGYTF
>NA|NA|14|TRBV7-3|TRBJ1-5
TGTGCCAGCAGCTTCCGGGGAGGTGAGCGGCCCCAGCATTTT
CASSFRGGERPQHF
>NA|NA|13|TRBV5-6|TRBJ2-3
TGTGCCAGCAGCTTGATCGGGGGTGATACGCAGTATTTT
CASSLIGGDTQYF
>NA|TRBD2|17|TRBV19|TRBJ2-3
TGTGCCAGTAGTATAGGGGGGGGAGGGCCCGGAGTCAATACGCAGTATTTT
CASSIGGGGPGVNTQYF
>NA|NA|16|TRBV3-1/TRBV3-2|TRBJ2-7
TGTGCCAGCAGCCAAGTTATGGGCGGGGCAGCCTACGAGCAGTACTTC
CASSQVMGGAAYEQYF
>NA|TRBD2|18|TRBV18|TRBJ2-4
TGTGCCAGCTCACTCGGGACTAGCGGGGGGAAGGCCAAAAACATTCAGTACTTC
CASSLGTSGGKAKNIQYF
>NA|NA|13|TRBV2|TRBJ2-3
TGTGCCAGCACCTTCAGTATCCCCCCGACGCAGTATTTT
CASTFSIPPTQYF
>NA|NA|9|TRBV10-1|TRBJ1-2
TGCGCCAGTAGGAGTACACAGGGCTTC
CASRSTQGF
>few|TRBD1|14|TRBV19|TRBJ2-1
TGTGCCAGTAGCGTGAGACAGGGGGAAAGTGAGCAGTTCTTC
CASSVRQGESEQFF
>once|TRBD1|15|TRBV19|TRBJ2-2
TGTGCCAGTGCTGGGACAGGGGATTTAACTGGGGAGCTGTTTTTT
CASAGTGDLTGELFF
>NA|NA|14|TRBV5-4|TRBJ1-1
TGTGCCAGCAGCTGGGAGTTTTTGAACACTGAAGCTTTCTTT
CASSWEFLNTEAFF
>NA|NA|14|TRBV5-1|TRBJ2-7
TGCGCCAGCAGCCCGGAGGGACAGACATACGAGCAGTACTTC
CASSPEGQTYEQYF
>NA|NA|14|TRBV6-5|TRBJ2-5
TGTGCCAGCAGCACCCCCCTGGGGCCAGAGACCCAGTACTTC
CASSTPLGPETQYF
>NA|TRBD1|13|TRBV7-2|TRBJ1-2
TGTGCCAGCAGCTTACGGCAGGGGGGAGGCTACACCTTC
CASSLRQGGGYTF
>NA|TRBD1|15|TRBV7-8|TRBJ2-7
TGTGCCAGCGAACCAACCGGGACAGGGTTCGGCGAGCAGTACTTC
CASEPTGTGFGEQYF
>NA|NA|16|TRBV10-1|TRBJ2-6
TGCGCCAGCAGCCTAGACAGACACTCTGGGGCCAACGTCCTGACTTTC
CASSLDRHSGANVLTF
>NA|NA|19|TRBV19|TRBJ1-1
TGTGCCAGTACCCAATTCTCCCTACAGGTGGTGGGTCGGGACACTGAAGCTTTCTTT
CASTQFSLQVVGRDTEAFF
>NA|NA|15|TRBV3-1/TRBV3-2|TRBJ2-1
TGTGCCAGCAGCCAAGACCTGAGCTCCTACAATGAGCAGTTCTTC
CASSQDLSSYNEQFF
>NA|NA|13|TRBV4-1|TRBJ2-5
TGCGCCAGCAGCCAGCAGCGTCAAGAGACCCAGTACTTC
CASSQQRQETQYF
>once|TRBD1|14|TRBV19|TRBJ1-2
TGTGCCAGTAACTCGGGACAGACCCATTTCGGCTACACCTTC
CASNSGQTHFGYTF
>NA|NA|14|TRBV11-3|TRBJ1-3
TGTGCCAGCAGCCGAGGGAGGTCTGGAAACACCATATATTTT
CASSRGRSGNTIYF
>NA|NA|14|TRBV19|TRBJ1-5
TGTGCCAGTAGTATGGGCCCGAGCAATCAGCCCCAGCATTTT
CASSMGPSNQPQHF
>NA|TRBD1|12|TRBV29-1|TRBJ2-7
TGCAGCGCGGGACAGCTACCCAACGAGCAGTACTTC
CSAGQLPNEQYF
>NA|TRBD1|15|TRBV30|TRBJ2-7
TGTGCCTGGGATGTAGGCGGGACAGGGTCCTACGAGCAGTACTTC
CAWDVGGTGSYEQYF
>NA|NA|14|TRBV9|TRBJ1-5
TGTGCCAGCAGCGCTGATCAGGGGACTCAGCCCCAGCATTTT
CASSADQGTQPQHF
>NA|NA|15|TRBV9|TRBJ1-2
TGTGCCAGCAGCGGATCCCAGCAGGATTCGCATGGCTACACCTTC
CASSGSQQDSHGYTF
>NA|NA|14|TRBV6-5|TRBJ2-2
TGTGCCAGCAGTAGCCCTGGGCGAACCGGGGAGCTGTTTTTT
CASSSPGRTGELFF
>NA|NA|14|TRBV29-1|TRBJ1-1
TGCAGCGCTCACCGGGACACAAGGAGCACTGAAGCTTTCTTT
CSAHRDTRSTEAFF
>NA|TRBD2|17|TRBV6-2/TRBV6-3|TRBJ2-2
TGTGCCAGCAGTCCCCCGACTAGCGGGGGAGACGGCCGGGAGCTGTTTTTT
CASSPPTSGGDGRELFF
>NA|NA|14|TRBV18|TRBJ1-1
TGTGCCAGCTCACGGGTGACAGGGAACACTGAAGCTTTCTTT
CASSRVTGNTEAFF
>NA|NA|14|TRBV5-5|TRBJ2-3
TGTGCCAGCAGCATGACAGGCCCCACAGATACGCAGTATTTT
CASSMTGPTDTQYF